One sample yielded the 27 T cell receptor beta chains listed below, sequenced in a study of PD-1 blockade in classical Hodgkin lymphoma. As for time point: cycle 4 day 1 (C4D1), after more than five weeks of nivolumab. Each and every patient relapsed after autologous stem cell transplantation, and patients got differing brentuximab vedotin exposure. Only in-frame clones appear in the TCRdb table, and some are missing; sequencing was by immunoSEQ multiplex PCR. The repertoire consists of 50,000 to 65,000 clones, with roughly 85% occurring once and the leading ten covering 6.5% to 9%. The source was peripheral blood mononuclear cells (PBMCs), collected before the fourth cycle of nivolumab. Receptors were obtained from a human donor with classical Hodgkin lymphoma.

The chain links TRBV7-2 to TRBJ1-2; D is ambiguous. The CDR3 is 10 residues long. Germline V gives CDR1 SGHTA, CDR2 FQGNSA. Trimming removed 11 bases from V and 7 bases from J, with 11 bases in between. CDR3 sequence reads: CAATPGGYTF. The CDR3 DNA follows: TGTGCCGCGACTCCGGGTGGCTACACCTTC.

The rearrangement links TRBV4-1 to TRBJ1-5; TRBD1 might be the D (5 bases). The CDR3 contains 16 residues. Looked up from germline, CDR1 is MGHRA and CDR2 is YSYEKL. The ends were cut back, 3 bases at V and 1 base at J, with 13 bases in the middle. The CDR3 DNA sequence: TGCGCCAGCAGCCAGGAGCAGGGTTTCAGCAATCAGCCCCAGCATTTT. Its translation: CASSQEQGFSNQPQHF.

The chain has TRBV6-6 and TRBJ1-1; 7 bases line up with TRBD1. The V gene's germline CDR1 is MNHNY and CDR2 SVGAGI (reference sequence). V shed 4 bases and J 4 bases; nucleotides not matched to a gene: 3. The CDR3 consists of 13 residues. The DNA for the CDR3 is TGTGCCAGCAGTTCCCGACAGGGCACTGAAGCTTTCTTT. Protein: CASSSRQGTEAFF.

This clone occurred a few times. This chain joins TRBV12-2 and TRBJ1-4. TRBV12-2 has pseudogene status. This CDR3 has 18 residues. CDR3 in DNA: TGTGCAAGTCGCTTATGGAGGGGGGGAATTGCAACTAATGAAAAACTGTTTTTT. This encodes CASRLWRGGIATNEKLFF.

The chain links TRBV28 to TRBJ2-7; 10 bases agree with TRBD2. Losses at the gene ends were 8 bases for V and 7 bases for J; bases not matched to a gene: 14. Germline CDR1 MDHEN, CDR2 SYDVKM. This CDR3 contains 15 residues. The CDR3 region has the DNA TGTGCCAGCCTTTTAGCGGGAGGCGGGCCGGGGGAGCAGTACTTC. Translation: CASLLAGGGPGEQYF.

The chain links TRBV7-9 to TRBJ2-2, with D possibly matching TRBD1 (6 bases). CDR1 and CDR2 from the germline V gene are SEHNR and FQNEAQ (reference sequence). V lost 5 bases to trimming and J lost 5 bases, with 12 bases between them. The CDR3 covers 14 residues. The CDR3 DNA sequence: TGTGCCAGCAGCAGTTCAGGGGAAACCGGGGAGCTGTTTTTT. Amino acid sequence: CASSSSGETGELFF.

This clone showed up just once. J is TRBJ1-1 and V is TRBV5-1, with no clear D. Deletions cut 4 bases from V and 5 bases from J, with 15 bases between. In germline, CDR1 is SGHRS, CDR2 YFSETQ. CDR3 length: 14 amino acids. DNA for the CDR3: TGCGCCAGCAGCACCCGGGCCGGAGGGACTGAAGCTTTCTTT. Its protein is CASSTRAGGTEAFF.

The chain employs TRBV28 and TRBJ1-6; 8 nucleotides match TRBD1. V lost 6 bases and J lost 0; bases outside the gene matches: 19. Per the germline V gene, CDR1 is MDHEN and CDR2 is SYDVKM. The CDR3 spans 21 residues. The CDR3 DNA is TGTGCCAGCAGACCAAAACAGAGCAGGGGGCCCCGAAGCTCCTATAATTCACCCCTCCACTTT. Translating it yields CASRPKQSRGPRSSYNSPLHF.

This clone occurred once. The chain carries TRBV5-1 and TRBJ2-2, with unresolved D. The germline V gene has CDR1 SGHRS and CDR2 YFSETQ. V lost 4 bases and J 1 base, leaving 11 bases between the germline ends. CDR3 length: 15 amino acids. CDR3 sequence (DNA): TGCGCCAGCAGCGGTCGGACGGGGAACACCGGGGAGCTGTTTTTT. Its translation is CASSGRTGNTGELFF.

The rearrangement uses TRBV25-1 and TRBJ1-1; D gene uncertain. The CDR3 contains 15 residues. V was trimmed by 4 bases and J by 7 bases, leaving 19 bases between them. CDR1 is MGHDK, CDR2 SYGVNS, per germline. The CDR3 coding sequence is TGTGCCAGCAGTGGGGCAGGAATCTCCCGCAGTGAAGCTTTCTTT. Residues: CASSGAGISRSEAFF. Full variable domain (outside the CDR3, taken from reference TRBV25-1 and TRBJ1-1): EADIYQTPRYLVIGTGKKITLECSQTMGHDKMYWYQQDPGMELHLIHYSYGVNSTEKGDLSSESTVSRIRTEHFPLTLESARPSHTSQYLCASSGAGISRSEAFFGQGTRLTVV.

With regard to this clone: The DNA is left out, because the CDR3 cannot be placed on it with certainty; the CDR3 is given as TCRdb lists it. The chain couples TRBV6-5 to TRBJ2-5. Germline V gene lookup returns CDR1 MNHEY and CDR2 SVGAGI. The CDR3 extends over 14 residues, inclusive of both ends. This chain's CDR3 is CASSTSGPRETQYF.

The genes are TRBV5-1 and TRBJ2-5; 13 bases are a match to TRBD2. V dropped 3 bases and J dropped 4; count of bases not matched to a gene: 3. This CDR3 has 15 amino acids. Germline CDR1 reads SGHRS; CDR2 reads YFSETQ. The CDR3 region is CASSSGLAGVETQYF. For the CDR3, the DNA is TGCGCCAGCAGCTCAGGACTAGCGGGGGTAGAGACCCAGTACTTC.

This clone was recorded only once. V usage is TRBV27 and J usage is TRBJ1-1; 7 nucleotides agree with TRBD1. Trimming cost V 4 bases and J 4 bases; bases outside gene matches: 12. Germline V lookup: CDR1 MNHEY, CDR2 SMNVEV (reference sequence). This CDR3 is 16 amino acids long. CDR3 sequence (DNA): TGTGCCAGCAGTTCAATAGCCGGGACAGAGCGCACTGAAGCTTTCTTT. Translating gives CASSSIAGTERTEAFF.

The rearrangement joins TRBV27 to TRBJ2-3; TRBD2 is a possible D gene (5 bases). In germline, CDR1 is MNHEY, CDR2 SMNVEV (reference sequence). The CDR3 is 14 amino acids. V was cut by 7 bases and J by 5 bases, with 16 bases left in between. The CDR3 DNA reads as TGTGCCAGCACATCTCGGCGGGCCTTAGATACGCAGTATTTT. Encoded protein: CASTSRRALDTQYF.

This rearrangement joins TRBV19 to TRBJ1-5; D is ambiguous. Trimming took off 5 bases at V and 0 bases at J, with 20 bases between the two ends. CDR1 LNHDA and CDR2 SQIVND come from the germline V gene (reference sequence). The CDR3 has 18 amino acids. CDR3 residues: CASSQDSPQSYSNQPQHF. In DNA form, the CDR3 reads TGTGCCAGTAGTCAGGACTCCCCTCAATCTTATAGCAATCAGCCCCAGCATTTT.

The rearrangement joins TRBV19 to TRBJ1-2; tentative D call: TRBD1 (5 bases). The ends were cut back, 6 bases at V and 8 bases at J, with 13 bases in the middle. Germline V gene lookup returns CDR1 LNHDA and CDR2 SQIVND (reference sequence). This CDR3 contains 12 residues. CDR3 region: CASSGPGGGYTF. The CDR3 DNA follows: TGTGCCAGTAGCGGGCCCGGGGGAGGCTACACCTTC.

The chain carries TRBV5-1 and TRBJ2-5; 11 positions match TRBD2. Germline CDR1 is SGHRS and CDR2 is YFSETQ. V lost 2 bases and J lost 5; bases outside the gene matches: 2. The CDR3 extends over 14 amino acids. The CDR3 region has the DNA TGCGCCAGCAGCTTATCTAGCGGGGGGGAGACCCAGTACTTC. Translated: CASSLSSGGETQYF.

This chain connects TRBV5-1 to TRBJ1-4, with D unresolved. The CDR3 is 16 residues long. Trimming pared 0 bases from V and 3 bases from J, leaving 12 bases between. The germline gives CDR1 SGHRS, CDR2 YFSETQ. The CDR3 DNA reads TGCGCCAGCAGCTTGGATCCGGCTGCAGCTAATGAAAAACTGTTTTTT. It encodes CASSLDPAAANEKLFF.

CDR3 in DNA: TGTGCCAGCAACCGCCTAGCGGGGGGTACAGATACGCAGTATTTT. Residues: CASNRLAGGTDTQYF. V gene TRBV28 combines with J gene TRBJ2-3; TRBD2 matches 11 bases. With V trimmed by 7 bases and J by 3 bases, 6 bases remained unmatched. CDR1 and CDR2 from the germline V gene are MDHEN and SYDVKM. This CDR3 has 15 residues.

The CDR3 here is CASSLEGARTEAFF. The DNA of the CDR3 is TGCGCCAGCAGCTTGGAGGGGGCGCGAACTGAAGCTTTCTTT. The V gene is TRBV5-1, the J gene TRBJ1-1; 7 nucleotides align to TRBD1. From germline, CDR1 is SGHRS and CDR2 YFSETQ. Trimming took 0 bases from V and 5 from J; bases not matched to a gene: 4. This CDR3 is built from 14 residues. The complete variable domain, with remaining parts taken from reference TRBV5-1 and TRBJ1-1, reads KAGVTQTPRYLIKTRGQQVTLSCSPISGHRSVSWYQQTPGQGLQFLFEYFSETQRNKGNFPGRFSGRQFSNSRSEMNVSTLELGDSALYLCASSLEGARTEAFFGQGTRLTVV.

The rearrangement uses TRBV5-1 and TRBJ2-7, with a possible D match to TRBD1 (7 bases). This CDR3 is built from 15 residues. From germline, CDR1 is SGHRS and CDR2 YFSETQ. V was trimmed by 5 bases and J by 2 bases, leaving 17 bases between them. The CDR3 nucleotides are TGCGCCAGCAGTTTTTCGACAGGGACTCCCTACGAGCAGTACTTC. Translating it yields CASSFSTGTPYEQYF.

The chain recombines TRBV11-2 with TRBJ1-1; D gene ambiguous. CDR1 is SGHAT, CDR2 FQNNGV, per germline. This CDR3 comprises 11 residues. Trimming removed 7 bases at V and 6 bases at J, with 9 bases between. CDR3 nucleotide sequence: TGTGCCAGCAACACCCAGTCTGAAGCTTTCTTT. This sequence encodes CASNTQSEAFF.

The chain has TRBV7-9 and TRBJ1-4; D is possibly TRBD1 (5 bases). The ends were cut back, 6 bases at V and 5 bases at J, with 16 bases in the middle. CDR1 SEHNR and CDR2 FQNEAQ come from the germline V gene (reference sequence). The CDR3 is 15 amino acids. The CDR3 nucleotides are TGTGCCAGCAGTGCAGGGAGCTCCCAGAATGAAAAACTGTTTTTT. Its protein product is CASSAGSSQNEKLFF.

This chain links TRBV5-1 with TRBJ2-7, with D possibly TRBD1 on 6 matching bases. V was pared by 3 bases and J by 1 base, with 14 bases between. The length of the CDR3 is 15 residues. Germline CDR1 and CDR2: SGHRS and YFSETQ. CDR3 DNA sequence: TGCGCCAGCAGCTCGACTGGGACATCTTCCTACGAGCAGTACTTC. This gives the protein CASSSTGTSSYEQYF.

A word on this clone: Other nucleotide sequences in the sample specify the same CDR3. The chain links TRBV5-1 to TRBJ2-1; tentative D call: TRBD1 (6 bases). Germline V CDR1 and CDR2: SGHRS, YFSETQ. The CDR3 totals 13 residues. Trimming stripped 2 bases from V and 3 bases from J, with 6 bases between. CDR3 sequence reads: CASSLGGYNEQFF. CDR3 DNA sequence: TGCGCCAGCAGCTTAGGGGGCTACAATGAGCAGTTCTTC.

The chain has TRBV7-3 and TRBJ2-3; TRBD1 matches 9 bases. Looked up from germline, CDR1 is SGHTA and CDR2 is FQGTGA. This CDR3 is 15 amino acids long. The junction had 11 bases not matched to a gene; V was cut back by 4 bases and J by 9 bases. The CDR3 DNA sequence: TGTGCCAGCAGCTCGGCCGGGACAGGGCAAGAGACGCAGTATTTT. Encoded protein: CASSSAGTGQETQYF.

The CDR3 loop is CASSTGQGEGAEAFF. The CDR3 DNA follows: TGTGCCAGCAGCACAGGACAGGGGGAGGGAGCTGAAGCTTTCTTT. This chain joins TRBV7-9 and TRBJ1-1; 10 positions agree with TRBD1. The V gene's germline CDR1 is SEHNR and CDR2 FQNEAQ (reference sequence). CDR3 length: 15 amino acids. The trim removed 5 bases at V and 6 bases at J, leaving 9 bases unmatched.